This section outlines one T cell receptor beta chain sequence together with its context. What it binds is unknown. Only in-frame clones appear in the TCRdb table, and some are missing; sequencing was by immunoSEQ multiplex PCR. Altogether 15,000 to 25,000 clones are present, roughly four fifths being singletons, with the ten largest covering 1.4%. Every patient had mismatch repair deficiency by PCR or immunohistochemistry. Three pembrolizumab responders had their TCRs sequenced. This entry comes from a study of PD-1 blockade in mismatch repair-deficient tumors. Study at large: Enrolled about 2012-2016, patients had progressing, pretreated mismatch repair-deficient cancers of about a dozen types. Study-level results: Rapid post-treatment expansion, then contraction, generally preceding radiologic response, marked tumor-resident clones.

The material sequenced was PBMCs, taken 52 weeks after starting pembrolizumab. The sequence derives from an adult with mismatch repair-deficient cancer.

The CDR3 DNA follows: TGTGCCAGCACCAAGACAGGGGCGTTTGGCTACACCTTC. Its protein product is CASTKTGAFGYTF. V is TRBV28 and J is TRBJ1-2, with 8 positions matching TRBD1. There are 13 residues in the CDR3. J lost 7 bases, V lost 7 bases, and 8 bases had no gene match. Germline CDR1 MDHEN, CDR2 SYDVKM.